The source of this TCR beta chain is a study of cytomegalovirus exposure and HLA in healthy donors. Study-level findings and limits: For presence/absence analyses, sequencing depth was assumed to be roughly uniform across donors. Later analysis revealed greater clonal expansion in HLA-associated TCR beta chains than in equally common others. Most of the TCR beta V segments (in an earlier analysis) were productive either about 87% or about 30% of the time. Several top significant clusters appeared, in a later analysis, to be linked to common viral pathogens.

As concerns this clone: The antigen is undetermined.

V was shortened by 4 bases and J by 4 bases, with 9 bases between the two germline ends. Germline CDR1 and CDR2: SGHRS and YFSETQ. The CDR3 is 13 amino acids. PCR employed 60 Vbeta and 13 Jbeta primers. Profiling relied on immunoSEQ multiplex PCR, and the TCRdb table lists in-frame clones only, not all of them. Of some 120,000 clones in the sample, 80% are singletons; the top ten hold 1%. Sequenced input: PBMCs. This TCR was recovered from a man in his forties in good health and CMV-seronegative. The chain couples TRBV5-1 to TRBJ2-1, with D possibly TRBD1 on 6 matching bases. The chain's CDR3 is CASSEGQYNEQFF. The CDR3 DNA follows: TGCGCCAGCAGCGAAGGACAGTACAATGAGCAGTTCTTC.